This T cell receptor beta chain was observed in a study of T cell responses to AZD1222 COVID-19 vaccine. Produced via immunoSEQ multiplex PCR; TCRdb's table is partial and in-frame only. Of 74,000 or so clones detected, 80% to 90% appear once; the ten largest clones hold about 13%. Germline values: CDR1 LNHDA, CDR2 SQIVND (reference sequence). The CDR3 has 16 residues. Between the trimmed V and J ends, which lost 4 bases and 3 bases, there was a span of 17 bases. Study-wide points: The study identified only a handful of AZD1222 recipients as seropositive at baseline. Repertoires were sampled only after the peak T cell response.

In the case of this clone: What it binds is not known.

The clonotype comes from an adult in good health. The J gene is TRBJ2-3, the V gene TRBV19, with D perhaps assigned TRBD1 or TRBD2 (6 bases each). The material was peripheral blood, obtained on day 0 of AZD1222 vaccination. In nucleotides, the CDR3 is TGTGCCAGTAGTACCGATCGGGGGCGAGGGACAGATACGCAGTATTTT. Its translation: CASSTDRGRGTDTQYF.